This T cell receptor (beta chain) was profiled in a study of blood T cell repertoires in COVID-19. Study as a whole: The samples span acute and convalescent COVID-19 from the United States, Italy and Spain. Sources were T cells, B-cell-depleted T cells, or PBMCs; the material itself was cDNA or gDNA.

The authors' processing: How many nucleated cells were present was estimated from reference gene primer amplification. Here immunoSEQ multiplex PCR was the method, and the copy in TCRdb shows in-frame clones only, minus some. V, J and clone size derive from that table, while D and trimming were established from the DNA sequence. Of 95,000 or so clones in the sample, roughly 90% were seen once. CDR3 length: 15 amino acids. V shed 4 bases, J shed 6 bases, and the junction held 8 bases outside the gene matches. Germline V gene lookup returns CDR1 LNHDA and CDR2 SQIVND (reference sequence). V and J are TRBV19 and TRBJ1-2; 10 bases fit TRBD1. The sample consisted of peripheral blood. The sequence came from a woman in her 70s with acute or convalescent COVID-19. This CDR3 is CASSSPGQGIDGYTF. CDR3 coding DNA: TGTGCCAGTAGTAGTCCGGGACAGGGGATAGATGGCTACACCTTC.